This T cell receptor beta chain derives from a study of cytomegalovirus exposure and HLA in healthy donors (dated by TCRdb to the late 2010s). About the full investigation: In an earlier analysis of 450 to 750 of the donors, 250 to 300 Gb of sequence data and 120 million or so unique TCR beta sequences from about 179 million T cells were reported. Among the roughly 430 genotyped donors, under 90% belonged to the genetic ancestry cluster associated with self-reported Caucasian donors. Rather than drawing on any new phenotypic data, the later analysis identified candidate immune exposures from TCR beta sequences and the way those sequences occurred across donors. In addition to the first cohort of 666 subjects, a separate validation cohort of over 90 different subjects was used. The number of donors typed differed by locus, with roughly 620-630 for A, B, C, DRB1 and DQB1, more than 500 for DQA1, over 600 for DPA1, and around 450 for DPB1. A handful of DR-DQ haplotypes were handled as single units for association and clustering because linkage in the cohort was strong. Every discovery cohort repertoire had been produced on one sequencing platform. Class I and class II HLA loci were covered by the typing at four-digit resolution. An early release covering about 600 HLA-typed donors comprised approximately 300 gigabases of sequencing data and about 90 million unique TCR sequences. To study patterns of TCR occurrence, a later analysis re-analyzed previously published TCR beta repertoires from 666 donors and added high-resolution HLA genotyping. Alongside the repertoire data, information on donor age, sex, ethnicity and CMV serostatus was compiled. A later genetic analysis took genome-wide SNP genotypes for about 55% of the 666 donors and used that subset as a discovery cohort. An earlier analysis of a few hundred of the donors applied high-throughput TCR beta sequencing to assess whether each TCR beta V gene segment acted as functional or pseudogenic. The study combined high-throughput TCR immunosequencing, statistical association of individual TCRs with disease status, and machine learning to predict cytomegalovirus infection status. Across around 400 genotyped donors of the cohort, an average of approximately 240,000 unique TCR beta nucleotide sequences per donor were sequenced, and 15% to 20% of those sequences were non-productive. The T cell repertoires of some 670 subjects were profiled by immunosequencing and related to cytomegalovirus serostatus. The aim of the study was to test whether cataloging public T cell receptors could identify signatures of past pathogen exposure. On the study overall, not on this receptor specifically: The classifier was reported to diagnose cytomegalovirus status with high specificity and sensitivity in both the original and validation cohorts. At a false discovery rate of 0.05, a later analysis linked approximately 18,000 TCR beta sequences to specific HLA alleles. When HLA alleles, especially DR and DQ, strongly co-occurred, TCR associations were difficult to assign to individual alleles. Immune exposure information for the cohort was limited to CMV serostatus. A later analysis reported that several top co-occurrence clusters appeared linked to parvovirus B19, influenza, CMV and Epstein-Barr virus. In a later genetic analysis, a missense DCLRE1C variant was associated with V-gene and J-gene trimming of TCR beta chains, and the association was replicated in an independent cohort. According to a later genetic analysis, donors in an Asian-associated ancestry cluster had fewer N-insertions in productive TCRs than the approximately 690-donor mean. In this cohort, only TCR beta chains were sequenced, and detectable features were limited by the absence of alpha or paired-chain data. HLA typing was unavailable for some donors at each locus, so association tests used only the typed subset. Approximately 16 rarely observed V segments, including chromosome 9 orphons, were excluded from the earlier analysis of a few hundred of the donors because counts were too low. A total of roughly 160 TCR beta chains were listed by the study as associated with cytomegalovirus. The presence/absence analyses assumed that sequencing depth was roughly uniform across donors, and that assumption may not be true. The sequencing pipeline was judged likely to have produced a cluster of highly shared sequence variants as a technical artifact. Some IMGT-functional V segments, including TRBV6-2 and TRBV6-3, could not be told apart with the 87-base-pair reads, so those segments were excluded. In a later analysis, HLA-associated TCR beta chains showed more clonal expansion and lower generation probabilities than non-associated chains that were equally common. Linkage disequilibrium might explain the correlated functional status among segregating V segments, but an unknown experimental factor could not be excluded. The authors suggested that the approach could potentially be extended to other disease states and immunological phenotypes. A further reported finding was that TCR beta sequences accurately predicted the HLA-A and HLA-B alleles for most subjects in the first cohort. Broadly in line with IMGT annotations, most TCR beta V segments showed up in productive rearrangements about 87% or about 30% of the time in an earlier analysis of 450 to 750 of the donors. Most TCR sequences were observed very rarely across donors, whereas some public TCRs were present in many individuals. Most CMV-associated TCR beta chains appeared to be HLA-restricted in a later analysis, and the HLA associations seemed to be driven largely by CMV exposure. A few of the identified cytomegalovirus-associated TCR beta chains were confirmed in vitro to be specific for cytomegalovirus antigens. A later analysis found that TCR association rates varied across HLA loci, with DRB1 alleles showing the most associated TCRs and HLA-C alleles the fewest.

Library preparation employed the immunoSEQ multiplex PCR assay. For the multiplex PCR, a mixture combining 60 forward primers for TCR Vbeta segments and 13 reverse primers for TCR Jbeta segments was used. A multiplex PCR assay on genomic DNA amplified the CDR3 region of rearranged TCR beta genes. The amplified TCR beta libraries were sequenced on the Illumina HiSeq System as 87-base-pair reads. As for the authors' bioinformatics: Across the 666 repertoires, a later analysis counted 60 million to 90 million unique TCR beta chains, around 10 million of which were shared by at least two donors. A nearest-neighbor algorithm error-corrected the raw reads and collapsed the reads into unique sequences, merging closely related sequences to remove PCR and sequencing errors. Alignment of CDR3 sequences to IMGT reference sequences was used to assign V, D and J gene segments. Each retained sequence needed at least a six-nucleotide match to both a V gene segment and a J gene segment. A rearrangement counted as productive if the CDR3 had no stop codons and remained in frame with V and J, and every other rearrangement counted as non-productive. Following IMGT convention, CDR3 was defined as the stretch from the second conserved V-encoded cysteine up to the conserved J-encoded phenylalanine. Sequences without an unambiguous match to a single V gene segment were excluded from the earlier analysis of about 600 of the donors. In an earlier analysis of approximately 610 of the donors, V segments were called functional above 56.7% productive rearrangements and were called segregating when the between-donor standard deviation exceeded 5%. A statistical classification framework was built for diagnosing cytomegalovirus status from the catalog of TCR beta chain sequences. In a later analysis, TCR nucleotide sequences were compared against IMGT/GENE-DB human TR gene sequences so that V and J genes could be assigned. A later analysis assigned CDR3 sequences and most-parsimonious VDJ recombination scenarios with the TCRdist pipeline. In a later analysis, every TCR beta chain was defined by the combination of its CDR3 amino acid sequence and its V-gene family, and reads without a unique V-gene family were dropped. To address suspected cross-contamination and a sequencing artifact, a later analysis removed 550 to 750 highly shared, low-generation-probability nucleotide sequences. In a later analysis, a clonal expansion index was calculated for each public chain from normalized within-repertoire ranks of inferred template counts. In a later analysis, generation probabilities were computed with a VDJ recombination model fitted to out-of-frame rearrangements, and the resulting probabilities were checked against IGoR. In a later analysis, hypergeometric tests were used to score TCR-TCR, TCR-HLA and TCR-CMV co-occurrence, with a repertoire-size bias correction applied to TCR pairs. A later analysis estimated false discovery rates by permuting HLA or CMV assignments 20 times. A later analysis grouped co-occurring TCRs with DBSCAN, adding TCRdist sequence similarity when clustering within HLA-allele-positive subsets. For co-occurrence clustering, repertoires with fewer than 30,000 or more than 120,000 public chains were excluded, along with five repertoires with anomalous nucleotide sharing. TCRdb took over this immuneACCESS table, retaining in-frame rearrangements with V and J assigned. Such tables are incomplete; in checked studies, under half of the missing clones stem from an unresolved V gene, and the remainder is unexplained. V and J calls plus clone size are reproduced from that table; the DNA served to infer D and trimming. This specimen's table enumerates about 110,000 clones. 6.8% of the sample is in the top ten clones.

Notes on this clone: Its antigen remains undetermined.

In total, just over 650 healthy bone marrow donors made up the cohort. At the time of sampling, every cohort member was nominally healthy, though immune exposures that went unrecorded were likely present. The donor tested CMV seropositive and was one of the 289 seropositive cohort members. A peripheral blood sample was provided by each donor, and peripheral blood mononuclear cells were used for TCR beta sequencing. Genomic DNA extraction from the blood cell samples was performed with the Qiagen DNeasy Blood Extraction Kit. A distance of 14 bases separates the germline ends of V and J, which lose 3 bases and 3 bases respectively. The germline V gene supplies CDR1 SGHDN and CDR2 FVKESK. From cysteine to phenylalanine, the CDR3 is 16 amino acids long. The DNA shown is the 48-base CDR3, in frame from base 1.

The sample taken for sequencing was PBMCs. This TCR was recovered from a man in his forties in good health and CMV-seropositive. This chain is built from TRBV14 and TRBJ1-4; TRBD1 is possibly the D segment (6 matching bases). The CDR3 loop reads CASSQVGADANEKLFF. DNA sequence: TGTGCCAGCAGCCAGGTGGGGGCTGATGCTAATGAAAAACTGTTTTTT.